This T cell receptor beta chain comes out of a study of OX40 agonist ivuxolimab in advanced cancers. In the study overall: Dose-escalation patients had hepatocellular carcinoma, melanoma, renal cell or head and neck cancer. General study points: In CD8+ T cells, expanded clones were on average more numerous than in CD4+.

A remark on this clone: The target antigen is unknown.

Sequencing used immunoSEQ multiplex PCR; TCRdb keeps in-frame clones, though not all of them. Of tens of thousands of clones detected, approximately 90% appear once; the ten largest clones hold approximately 2%. Trimming cost V 4 bases and J 4 bases; bases outside gene matches: 7. This CDR3 has 15 residues. CDR1 is SNHLY and CDR2 is FYNNEI in the germline V gene. This receptor was identified in an adult with an advanced solid tumor such as melanoma, head and neck, liver or kidney cancer. The chain combines TRBV2 with TRBJ2-3, with 8 bases fitting TRBD2. This sample comprised CD4+ or CD8+ T cells sorted from blood, obtained in a trial of the OX40 agonist ivuxolimab. DNA of the CDR3: TGTGCCAGCAGTGCTGACGGGGGGGCGTCAGATACGCAGTATTTT. Residues: CASSADGGASDTQYF.